The subject of this entry is one T cell receptor beta chain. Its cognate antigen is unknown. The normal lung sample lay at least 3 cm, and maximally far, from the tumour. With 2 bases clipped from V and 5 bases from J, the junction kept 11 bases outside the gene matches. Germline CDR1 is SGHRS and CDR2 is YFSETQ. This CDR3 is built from 16 residues. The repertoire was sequenced with immunoSEQ multiplex PCR; TCRdb's copy has only in-frame clones and lacks some. The sample holds about 6,700 clones, 67% seen once. The data were taken from a study of immune cell composition in non-small cell lung cancer. About the study: Most cases were lung adenocarcinoma or squamous cell carcinoma.

The study, taken as a whole, reports: Clones >0.5% enriched in tumour were rarer in adenocarcinoma (33%) than squamous (roughly 80%).

The sequencing input was non-adjacent lung tissue. The rearrangement links TRBV5-1 to TRBJ2-7, with 9 bases identical to TRBD2. This clonotype originated in a human donor with non-small cell lung cancer. DNA for the CDR3: TGCGCCAGCAGCTTTCCCCCCGGGCGGGGGGGCGACGAGCAGTACTTC. Translated: CASSFPPGRGGDEQYF.